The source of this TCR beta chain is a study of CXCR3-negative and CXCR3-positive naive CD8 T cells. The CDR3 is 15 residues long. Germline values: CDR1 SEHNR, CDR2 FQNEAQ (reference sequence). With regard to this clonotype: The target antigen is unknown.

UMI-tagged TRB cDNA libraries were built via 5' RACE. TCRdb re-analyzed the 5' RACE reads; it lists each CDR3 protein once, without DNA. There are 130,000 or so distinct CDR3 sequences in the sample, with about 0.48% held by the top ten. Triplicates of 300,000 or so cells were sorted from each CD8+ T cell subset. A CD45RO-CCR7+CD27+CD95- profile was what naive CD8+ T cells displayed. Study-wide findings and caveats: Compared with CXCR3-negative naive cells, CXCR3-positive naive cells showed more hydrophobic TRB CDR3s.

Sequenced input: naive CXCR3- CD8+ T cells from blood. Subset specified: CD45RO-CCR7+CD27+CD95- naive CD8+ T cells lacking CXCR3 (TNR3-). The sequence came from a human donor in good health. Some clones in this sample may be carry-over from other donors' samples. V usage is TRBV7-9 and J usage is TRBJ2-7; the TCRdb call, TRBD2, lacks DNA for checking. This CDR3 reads CASSLALAGAHEQYF.